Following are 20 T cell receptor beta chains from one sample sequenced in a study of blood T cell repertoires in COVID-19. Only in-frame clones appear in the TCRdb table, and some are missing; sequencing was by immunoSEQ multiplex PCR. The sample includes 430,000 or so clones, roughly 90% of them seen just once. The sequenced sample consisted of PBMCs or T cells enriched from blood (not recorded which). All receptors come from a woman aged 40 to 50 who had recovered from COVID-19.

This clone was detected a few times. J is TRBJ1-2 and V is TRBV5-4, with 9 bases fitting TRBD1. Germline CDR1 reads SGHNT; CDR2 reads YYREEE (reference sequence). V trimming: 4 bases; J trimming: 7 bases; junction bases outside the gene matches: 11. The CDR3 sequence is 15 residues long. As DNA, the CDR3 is TGTGCCAGCAGCCCAGGGACAGGGAGGAATAGTGGCTACACCTTC. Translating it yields CASSPGTGRNSGYTF.

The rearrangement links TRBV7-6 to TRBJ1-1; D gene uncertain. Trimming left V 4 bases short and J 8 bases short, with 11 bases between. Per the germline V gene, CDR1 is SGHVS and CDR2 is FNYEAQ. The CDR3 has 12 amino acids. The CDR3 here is CASSYLEGEAFF. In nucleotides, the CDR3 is TGTGCCAGCAGCTATTTGGAGGGCGAAGCTTTCTTT.

The CDR3 sequence is CASSRTGDEQYF. The CDR3 coding sequence is TGTGCCAGCAGCCGGACAGGGGACGAGCAGTACTTC. V is TRBV9 and J is TRBJ2-7, with 9 bases matching TRBD1. Germline V gene data show CDR1 as SGDLS and CDR2 as YYNGEE. The CDR3 sequence is 12 residues long. V gave up 4 bases and J gave up 5 bases; unmatched junction bases: 1.

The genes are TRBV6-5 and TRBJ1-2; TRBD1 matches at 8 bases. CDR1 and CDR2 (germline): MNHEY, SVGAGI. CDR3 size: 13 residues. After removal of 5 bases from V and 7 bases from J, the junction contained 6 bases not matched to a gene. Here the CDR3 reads CASSPGGAGGYTF. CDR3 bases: TGTGCCAGCAGTCCAGGGGGCGCAGGTGGCTACACCTTC.

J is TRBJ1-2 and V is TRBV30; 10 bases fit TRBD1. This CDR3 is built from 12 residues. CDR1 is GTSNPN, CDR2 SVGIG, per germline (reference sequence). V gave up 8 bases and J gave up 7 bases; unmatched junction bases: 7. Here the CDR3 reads CAGGQGIGGYTF. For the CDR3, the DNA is TGTGCCGGGGGACAGGGGATAGGTGGCTACACCTTC.

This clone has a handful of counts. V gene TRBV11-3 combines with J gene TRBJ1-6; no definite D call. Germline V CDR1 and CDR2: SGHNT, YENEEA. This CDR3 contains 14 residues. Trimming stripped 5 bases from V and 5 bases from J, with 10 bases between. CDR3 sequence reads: CASSVSAHNSPLHF. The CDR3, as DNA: TGTGCCAGCAGCGTTTCAGCGCATAATTCACCCCTCCACTTT.

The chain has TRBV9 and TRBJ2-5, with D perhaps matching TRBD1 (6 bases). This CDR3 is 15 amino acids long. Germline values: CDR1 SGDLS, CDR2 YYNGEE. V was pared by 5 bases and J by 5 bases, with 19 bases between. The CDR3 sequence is CASSPQGPLGETQYF. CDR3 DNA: TGTGCCAGCAGTCCCCAGGGGCCATTAGGGGAGACCCAGTACTTC. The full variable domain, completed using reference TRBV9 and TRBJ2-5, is DSGVTQTPKHLITATGQRVTLRCSPRSGDLSVYWYQQSLDQGLQFLIQYYNGEERAKGNILERFSAQQFPDLHSELNLSSLELGDSALYFCASSPQGPLGETQYFGPGTRLLVL.

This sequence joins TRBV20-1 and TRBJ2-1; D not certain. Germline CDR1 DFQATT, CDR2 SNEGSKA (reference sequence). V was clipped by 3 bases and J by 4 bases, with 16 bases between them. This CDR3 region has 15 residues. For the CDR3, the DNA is TGCAGTGCTAGTTTCCAGCCCGGCGGATACAATGAGCAGTTCTTC. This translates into CSASFQPGGYNEQFF.

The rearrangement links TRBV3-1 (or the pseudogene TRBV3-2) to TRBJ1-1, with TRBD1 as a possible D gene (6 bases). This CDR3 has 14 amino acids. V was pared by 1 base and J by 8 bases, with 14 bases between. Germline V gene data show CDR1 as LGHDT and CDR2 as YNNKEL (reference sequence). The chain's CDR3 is CASSQGNRDREAFF. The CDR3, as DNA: TGTGCCAGCAGCCAAGGAAACAGGGACCGAGAAGCTTTCTTT.

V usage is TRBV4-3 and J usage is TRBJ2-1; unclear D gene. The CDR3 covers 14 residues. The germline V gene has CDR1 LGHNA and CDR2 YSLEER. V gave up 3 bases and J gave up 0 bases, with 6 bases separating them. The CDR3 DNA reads TGCGCCAGCAGCCACCGGAGCTCCTACAATGAGCAGTTCTTC. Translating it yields CASSHRSSYNEQFF.

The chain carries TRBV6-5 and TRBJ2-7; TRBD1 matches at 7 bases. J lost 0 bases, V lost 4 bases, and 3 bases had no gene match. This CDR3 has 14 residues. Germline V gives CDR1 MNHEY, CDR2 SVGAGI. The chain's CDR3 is CASSLQGPSYEQYF. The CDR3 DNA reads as TGTGCCAGCAGTTTACAGGGGCCCTCCTACGAGCAGTACTTC.

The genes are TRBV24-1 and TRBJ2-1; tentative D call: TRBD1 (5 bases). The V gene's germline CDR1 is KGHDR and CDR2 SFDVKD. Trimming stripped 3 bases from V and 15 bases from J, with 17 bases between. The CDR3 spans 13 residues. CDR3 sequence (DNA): TGTGCCACCAGTGATCCTGCTAAACAGGTTCCGTTCTTC. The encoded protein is CATSDPAKQVPFF.

In DNA form, the CDR3 reads TGTGCCACCAGTGATTTCACCGGGACAGGGATCTACGAGCAGTACTTC. Translated: CATSDFTGTGIYEQYF. The rearrangement links TRBV24-1 to TRBJ2-7, with 9 bases that match TRBD1. CDR3 size: 16 residues. Germline CDR1 KGHDR, CDR2 SFDVKD. The V gene end was trimmed by 1 base and the J gene end by 3 bases; junction bases not matched to a gene: 6.

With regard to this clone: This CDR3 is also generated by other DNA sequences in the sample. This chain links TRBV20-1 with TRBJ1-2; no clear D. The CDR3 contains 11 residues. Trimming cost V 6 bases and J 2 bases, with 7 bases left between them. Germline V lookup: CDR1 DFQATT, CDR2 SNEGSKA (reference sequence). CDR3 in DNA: TGCAGTGCCCCGGTAAACTATGGCTACACCTTC. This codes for CSAPVNYGYTF.

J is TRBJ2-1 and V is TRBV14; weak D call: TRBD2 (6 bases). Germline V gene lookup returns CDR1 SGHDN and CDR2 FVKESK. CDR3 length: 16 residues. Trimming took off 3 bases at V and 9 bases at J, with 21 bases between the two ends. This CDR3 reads CASSHPHGSQIAEQFF. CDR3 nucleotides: TGTGCCAGCAGCCACCCCCACGGGAGTCAGATTGCTGAGCAGTTCTTC.

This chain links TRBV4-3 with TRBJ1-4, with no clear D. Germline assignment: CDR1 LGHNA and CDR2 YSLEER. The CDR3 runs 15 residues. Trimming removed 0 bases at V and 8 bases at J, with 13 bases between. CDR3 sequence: CASSQDSVKPEKLFF. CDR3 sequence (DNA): TGCGCCAGCAGCCAAGATTCGGTAAAACCGGAAAAACTGTTTTTT.

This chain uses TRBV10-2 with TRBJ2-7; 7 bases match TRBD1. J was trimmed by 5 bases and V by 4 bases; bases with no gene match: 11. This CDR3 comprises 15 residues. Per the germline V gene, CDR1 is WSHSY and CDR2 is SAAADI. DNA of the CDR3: TGCGCCAGCAGTGGGATCGGGACAGTCTCGAACGAGCAGTACTTC. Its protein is CASSGIGTVSNEQYF.

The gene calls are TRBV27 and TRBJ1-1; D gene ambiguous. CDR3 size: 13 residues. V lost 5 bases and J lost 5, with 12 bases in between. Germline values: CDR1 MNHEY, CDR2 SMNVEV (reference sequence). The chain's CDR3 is CASSPMRGTEAFF. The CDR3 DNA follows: TGTGCCAGCAGTCCCATGCGGGGTACTGAAGCTTTCTTT.

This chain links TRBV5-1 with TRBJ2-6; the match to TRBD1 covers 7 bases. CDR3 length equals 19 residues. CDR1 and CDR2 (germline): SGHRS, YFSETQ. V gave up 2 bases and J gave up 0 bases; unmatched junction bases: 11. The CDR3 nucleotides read TGCGCCAGCAGCTTTTCCCCGGGACAGCCGTTCTCTGGGGCCAACGTCCTGACTTTC. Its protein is CASSFSPGQPFSGANVLTF.

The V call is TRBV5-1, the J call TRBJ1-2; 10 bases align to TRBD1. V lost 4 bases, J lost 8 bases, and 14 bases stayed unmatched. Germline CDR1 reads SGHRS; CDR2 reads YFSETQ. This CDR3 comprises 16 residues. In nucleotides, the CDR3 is TGCGCCAGCAGCGTCCCGGGACAGGGGAGTTCTTCAGGCTACACCTTC. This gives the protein CASSVPGQGSSSGYTF.